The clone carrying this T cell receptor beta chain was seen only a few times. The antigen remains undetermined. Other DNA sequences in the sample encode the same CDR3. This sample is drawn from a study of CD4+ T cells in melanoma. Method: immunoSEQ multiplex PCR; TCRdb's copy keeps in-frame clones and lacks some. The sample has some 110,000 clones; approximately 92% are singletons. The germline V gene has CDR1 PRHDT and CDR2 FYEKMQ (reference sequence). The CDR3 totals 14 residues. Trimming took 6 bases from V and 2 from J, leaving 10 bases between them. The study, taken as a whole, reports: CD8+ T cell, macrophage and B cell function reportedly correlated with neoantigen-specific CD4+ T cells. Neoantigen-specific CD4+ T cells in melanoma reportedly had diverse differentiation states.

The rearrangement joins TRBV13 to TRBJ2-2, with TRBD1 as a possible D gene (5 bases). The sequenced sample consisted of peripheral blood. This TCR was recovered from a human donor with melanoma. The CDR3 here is CASRPGHNTGELFF. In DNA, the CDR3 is TGTGCCAGCAGACCCGGACACAACACCGGGGAGCTGTTTTTT.